The T cell receptor (beta chain) described here comes from a study of blood T cell repertoires in COVID-19. Background on the study: Spain, Italy and the United States supplied samples that represented acute and convalescent COVID-19.

The table came from immunoSEQ multiplex PCR; TCRdb's copy has only in-frame clones and leaves some out. The sample yields 65,000 to 75,000 clones, around 80% seen once. This clone was observed a handful of times. With 3 bases clipped from V and 3 bases from J, the junction kept 9 bases outside the gene matches. This CDR3 is 17 amino acids long. Germline V gene data show CDR1 as SGDLS and CDR2 as YYNGEE. V usage is TRBV9 and J usage is TRBJ2-1; 10 nucleotides line up with TRBD2. Input material: peripheral blood. The clonotype originates from a human donor in a cohort sampled during active COVID-19. The CDR3 protein is CASSEGTSALGYNEQFF. CDR3 sequence (DNA): TGTGCCAGCAGCGAAGGGACTAGCGCCCTTGGCTACAATGAGCAGTTCTTC.